This TCR beta chain was retrieved from a study of OX40 agonist ivuxolimab in advanced cancers. Findings and limits, study-wide: Nonresponders, in some cases, also had low normalized T-cell clonal expansion. Relative to CD4+ cells, CD8+ T cells on average had more expanded clones. Circulating CD4+ and CD8+ T cells showed clonal expansion by week 6 at 0.1 to 3.0 mg/kg.

As to this clone: Its matching antigen is unknown.

Profiled with immunoSEQ multiplex PCR; TCRdb holds only in-frame clones, not every one. The sample carries just under 65,000 clones, 80% to 90% recorded once. Germline values: CDR1 LNHNV, CDR2 YYDKDF (reference sequence). Trimming shortened V by 3 bases and J by 11 bases, and 14 bases separated the two germline ends. CDR3 length: 14 amino acids. The chain carries TRBV15 and TRBJ1-6, with D perhaps matching TRBD1 (6 bases). Sequencing was performed on CD4+ or CD8+ T cells sorted from blood, taken in a trial of the OX40 agonist ivuxolimab. This receptor was identified in an adult with an advanced solid tumor such as melanoma, head and neck, liver or kidney cancer. The CDR3 protein is CATSRSTGRTPLHF. In nucleotides, the CDR3 is TGTGCCACCAGCAGGTCAACAGGGCGGACACCCCTCCACTTT.